In this sample, the clone carrying this T cell receptor beta chain turned up a few times. The TCR beta CDR3 regions underwent amplification using RNA transcripts as the source. TCR CDR3 regions were first amplified by RT-PCR with HTBI primers. TCRdb independently ran MiXCR on the multiplex PCR reads; one entry per CDR3 protein. The table lists 450,000 to 650,000 distinct CDR3 sequences, around 20% of them singletons. Germline values: CDR1 SGHRS, CDR2 YFSETQ. With 3 bases removed from V and 3 bases from J, the gap between germline ends came to 22 bases. The CDR3 spans 17 residues. These data come from a study of T cells in Graves' hyperthyroidism and ophthalmopathy.

The chain has TRBV5-1 and TRBJ2-7; D unresolved. The origin of this receptor is a man between 18 and 29 years old with Graves' hyperthyroidism. The source material was blood. The CDR3 DNA is TGCGCCAGCAGCTCAAGTCCAGCCCCGAGACATTTCTACGAGCAGTACTTC. Translated: CASSSSPAPRHFYEQYF.